This T cell receptor beta chain stems from a study of neurological immune-mediated disorders. Study results and caveats: Patients with HTLV-1-associated myelopathy showed the most TCR clonal expansion. Those with multiple sclerosis showed the least, falling below healthy controls.

This clonotype was seen at least ten times. Its antigen remains unknown. TCRdb ran MiXCR on the 5' RACE reads and lists one entry per CDR3 protein. The data show over 90,000 distinct CDR3 sequences, less than 14% seen once. Germline V gives CDR1 SGHRS, CDR2 YFSETQ. This CDR3 spans 13 amino acids. Between the trimmed V and J ends, which lost 0 bases and 2 bases, there was a span of 6 bases. Time point indicated: longitudinal time-point 3. The rearrangement links TRBV5-1 to TRBJ2-7; D not certain. Source material: PBMCs. This clonotype originated in a female donor with HTLV-1-associated myelopathy (HAM/TSP). The CDR3 spells CASSLVSPYEQYF. The CDR3 nucleotides read TGCGCCAGCAGCTTGGTTTCACCCTACGAGCAGTACTTC.